These 17 T cell receptor beta chains originate from one sample sequenced in a study of shared clonotypes between healthy human individuals. Assay: immunoSEQ multiplex PCR; the TCRdb copy retains only in-frame clones and omits some. There are about 1 million clones in the sample; about 80% occur only once, and approximately 0.52% lies in the top ten. The sequencing sample was made of memory CD4+ T cells from PBMCs. Subset denoted: CD45RA-negative fraction. The origin of the receptors is a man between 18 and 29 years old in good health. Some clones in this sample may be carry-over from other donors' samples.

The gene calls are TRBV6-5 and TRBJ2-7, with D perhaps matching TRBD1 or TRBD2 (5 bases each). This CDR3 region has 13 residues. V was cut by 6 bases and J by 4 bases, with 13 bases left in between. In germline, CDR1 is MNHEY, CDR2 SVGAGI. CDR3 in DNA: TGTGCCAGCAGCTGGGGGTGGGGTTACGAGCAGTACTTC. This sequence encodes CASSWGWGYEQYF.

In this sample, this clone turned up a few times. The chain is built from TRBV9 and TRBJ2-5; TRBD1 matches at 10 bases. The CDR3 is 14 amino acids. V dropped 3 bases and J dropped 5; count of bases not matched to a gene: 4. Germline V gene sequence: CDR1 SGDLS, CDR2 YYNGEE. The CDR3 region is CASSADRGLETQYF. The CDR3 DNA sequence: TGTGCCAGCAGCGCAGACAGGGGGCTCGAGACCCAGTACTTC.

The gene calls are TRBV4-1 and TRBJ2-7, with 9 bases identical to TRBD1. Germline trimming cut 2 bases from V and 3 bases from J; bases unmatched to any gene: 8. This CDR3 comprises 16 residues. Germline CDR1 is MGHRA and CDR2 is YSYEKL. CDR3 DNA: TGCGCCAGCAGCCAACGGTTTGAGACAGGGGGCTACGAGCAGTACTTC. Translated: CASSQRFETGGYEQYF.

The chain combines TRBV5-4 with TRBJ2-2, with TRBD2 matching 7 bases. The CDR3 has 17 residues. Germline V gene sequence: CDR1 SGHNT, CDR2 YYREEE (reference sequence). The J segment lost 4 bases and the V segment lost 1 base, leaving 10 bases of the junction unmatched. As DNA, the CDR3 is TGTGCCAGCAGCTTGCTCGGGGCGGGAGCGTTCACCGGGGAGCTGTTTTTT. Translating gives CASSLLGAGAFTGELFF.

This clone was picked up a small number of times. Other nucleotide sequences from this sample produce the same CDR3. V and J are TRBV5-6 and TRBJ1-5; D may be TRBD1 (5 bases). Germline CDR1 reads SGHDT; CDR2 reads YYEEEE. V lost 4 bases and J 7 bases, leaving 15 bases between the germline ends. This CDR3 spans 14 amino acids. In DNA form, the CDR3 reads TGTGCCAGCAGCCTGGGGCCTGGAGAACAGCCCCAGCATTTT. Translation: CASSLGPGEQPQHF.

CDR3 sequence: CASSFGPEGSYNEQFF. The DNA for the CDR3 is TGTGCCAGCAGCTTCGGTCCTGAGGGCTCCTACAATGAGCAGTTCTTC. The gene calls are TRBV7-3 and TRBJ2-1; D possibly corresponds to TRBD2 (5 bases). CDR3 size: 16 residues. Trimming left V 3 bases short and J 0 bases short, with 12 bases between. Germline V gene sequence: CDR1 SGHTA, CDR2 FQGTGA.

This clone was found a few times. This sequence joins TRBV7-9 and TRBJ2-5; possible D gene TRBD1, 5 bases. V was shortened by 1 base and J by 4 bases, with 13 bases between the two germline ends. Germline CDR1 is SEHNR and CDR2 is FQNEAQ (reference sequence). The CDR3 runs 15 residues. For the CDR3, the DNA is TGTGCCAGCAGCTTAGGGGCAGGGATAAGAGAGACCCAGTACTTC. Its translation is CASSLGAGIRETQYF.

This clone came up once. V and J are TRBV18 and TRBJ2-2, with D unclear. V shed 1 base and J shed 6 bases, with 15 bases lying between them. This CDR3 region has 16 residues. Germline assignment: CDR1 KGHSH and CDR2 LQKENI. Here the CDR3 DNA reads TGTGCCAGCTCACCACAGGAAGCTGGGGTTGCCGGGGAGCTGTTTTTT. Residues: CASSPQEAGVAGELFF.

V usage is TRBV5-1 and J usage is TRBJ2-3, with a weak D call TRBD1 (5 bases). The CDR3 has 14 residues. Germline V gene lookup returns CDR1 SGHRS and CDR2 YFSETQ. The V end was cut by 3 bases, the J end by 2 bases, with 10 bases between. The CDR3 region has the DNA TGCGCCAGCAGCTCGGACACTTTCACAGATACGCAGTATTTT. This gives the protein CASSSDTFTDTQYF.

The V and J genes are TRBV5-1 and TRBJ1-1, with D possibly matching TRBD1 (6 bases). The CDR3 length is 15 residues. Trimming took off 0 bases at V and 4 bases at J, with 13 bases between the two ends. Germline CDR1 reads SGHRS; CDR2 reads YFSETQ. The CDR3 coding sequence is TGCGCCAGCAGCTTGGCGGGGGGCGCGGCCACTGAAGCTTTCTTT. It specifies CASSLAGGAATEAFF.

This clone was seen at least ten times. This chain uses TRBV18 with TRBJ1-1, with D possibly matching TRBD1 (5 bases). The germline V and J ends were trimmed by 2 bases and 4 bases, with 11 bases remaining between them. This CDR3 spans 14 amino acids. Germline V gene data show CDR1 as KGHSH and CDR2 as LQKENI. CDR3 nucleotide sequence: TGTGCCAGCTCACCAAGGACACAAGGCACTGAAGCTTTCTTT. Its translation: CASSPRTQGTEAFF.

The gene calls are TRBV4-2 and TRBJ1-4; TRBD1 agrees at 8 bases. The V gene's germline CDR1 is LGHNA and CDR2 YNFKEQ. The trim removed 5 bases at V and 8 bases at J, leaving 4 bases unmatched. CDR3 length equals 13 residues. CDR3 in DNA: TGTGCCAGCAGCGACCGGGACAGGGAAAAACTGTTTTTT. It is translated as CASSDRDREKLFF.

The V call is TRBV27, the J call TRBJ2-5; D not resolved. This CDR3 spans 15 amino acids. V lost 2 bases and J 0 bases, leaving 10 bases between the germline ends. CDR1 and CDR2 from the germline V gene are MNHEY and SMNVEV (reference sequence). The chain's CDR3 is CASSLRRQYQETQYF. CDR3 DNA: TGTGCCAGCAGTTTAAGGCGGCAGTACCAAGAGACCCAGTACTTC.

The genes are TRBV5-1 and TRBJ1-1; possible D gene TRBD1, 6 bases. Between the trimmed V and J ends, which lost 1 base and 6 bases, there was a span of 19 bases. Germline CDR1 SGHRS, CDR2 YFSETQ. This CDR3 spans 16 amino acids. CDR3 sequence: CASSLTPAQGGSEAFF. CDR3 sequence (DNA): TGCGCCAGCAGCTTGACCCCCGCACAGGGAGGGTCTGAAGCTTTCTTT. The full variable domain, completed using reference TRBV5-1 and TRBJ1-1, is KAGVTQTPRYLIKTRGQQVTLSCSPISGHRSVSWYQQTPGQGLQFLFEYFSETQRNKGNFPGRFSGRQFSNSRSEMNVSTLELGDSALYLCASSLTPAQGGSEAFFGQGTRLTVV.

The count of this clone is one. Other DNA sequences in the same sample also yield this CDR3. This chain connects TRBV9 to TRBJ2-1; TRBD2 is a possible D gene (6 bases). CDR1 and CDR2 from the germline V gene are SGDLS and YYNGEE. The CDR3 spans 15 residues. V was clipped by 2 bases and J by 3 bases, with 12 bases between them. The CDR3 sequence: CASSVSGTGYNEQFF. The CDR3 coding sequence is TGTGCCAGCAGCGTCTCCGGGACTGGCTACAATGAGCAGTTCTTC.

This chain links TRBV28 with TRBJ2-6; TRBD1 aligns across 7 bases. The CDR3 contains 18 residues. Germline V gene sequence: CDR1 MDHEN, CDR2 SYDVKM. J was trimmed by 0 bases and V by 8 bases; bases with no gene match: 13. The CDR3 nucleotides read TGTGCCAGCTCCAATCCCGGACAGGCGCTCTCTGGGGCCAACGTCCTGACTTTC. Its translation: CASSNPGQALSGANVLTF.

The V call is TRBV5-1, the J call TRBJ2-1, with TRBD1 matching over 8 bases. The CDR3 loop spans 16 amino acids. Germline values: CDR1 SGHRS, CDR2 YFSETQ. Trimming at V came to 4 bases and at J to 2 bases, leaving 8 bases not matched to a gene. The CDR3 is CASSIDQGAAYNEQFF. DNA of the CDR3: TGCGCCAGCAGCATCGATCAGGGGGCCGCCTACAATGAGCAGTTCTTC. The full variable domain, in which reference TRBV5-1 and TRBJ2-1 provide the parts outside the CDR3, is KAGVTQTPRYLIKTRGQQVTLSCSPISGHRSVSWYQQTPGQGLQFLFEYFSETQRNKGNFPGRFSGRQFSNSRSEMNVSTLELGDSALYLCASSIDQGAAYNEQFFGPGTRLTVL.